The 14 T cell receptor beta chains listed next were all sequenced from one sample in a study of blood T cells in healthy people across ages. The use of a sample-barcoded 5' primer and a J-beta primer mix characterized a second PCR of about 6 to 11 cycles. TCRdb reanalysed the 5' RACE reads using MiXCR and keeps one entry per CDR3 protein. The profile shows more than 650,000 distinct CDR3 sequences, about a quarter of them singletons. In addition, the sample was reused for a study of T cells of mothers and their children.

Material for sequencing was blood. Receptors originate from a boy aged 5-17 years in good health.

V gene TRBV6-1 combines with J gene TRBJ1-4; D may be TRBD1 (5 bases). Germline CDR1 is MNHNS and CDR2 is SASEGT. CDR3 length: 13 amino acids. Trimming stripped 6 bases from V and 10 bases from J, with 15 bases between. CDR3 DNA sequence: TGTGCCAGCAGAGCTAGGGGTGGGAGAAAACTGTTTTTT. Translating it yields CASRARGGRKLFF.

The chain carries TRBV20-1 and TRBJ2-2; TRBD1 might be the D (5 bases). Germline V lookup: CDR1 DFQATT, CDR2 SNEGSKA (reference sequence). CDR3 length equals 12 residues. Trimming stripped 6 bases from V and 5 bases from J, with 10 bases between. The CDR3 nucleotides read TGCAGTGCGGCCAGGGCGACCGGGGAGCTGTTTTTT. Translation gives CSAARATGELFF.

CDR3 bases: TGTGCCAGCAGGTCCGGGACTTTCACAGATACGCAGTATTTT. It specifies CASRSGTFTDTQYF. This chain connects TRBV7-9 to TRBJ2-3, with D maybe TRBD2 (6 bases). CDR1 and CDR2 from the germline V gene are SEHNR and FQNEAQ (reference sequence). The CDR3 covers 14 residues. V dropped 6 bases and J dropped 2 bases, with 12 bases sitting between them. The entire variable domain, with the rest obtained from reference TRBV7-9 and TRBJ2-3, is as follows: DTGVSQNPRHKITKRGQNVTFRCDPISEHNRLYWYRQTLGQGPEFLTYFQNEAQLEKSRLLSDRFSAERPKGSFSTLEIQRTEQGDSAMYLCASRSGTFTDTQYFGPGTRLTVL.

The chain uses TRBV6-2 or TRBV6-3 and TRBJ1-5; TRBD1 matches 7 bases. CDR1 MNHEY and CDR2 SVGEGT come from the germline V gene. Trimming took 5 bases from V and 2 from J; bases not matched to a gene: 12. The CDR3 has 17 amino acids. The CDR3 sequence: CASSRGTVNSGNQPQHF. The DNA for the CDR3 is TGTGCCAGCAGTAGAGGGACAGTCAATAGTGGCAATCAGCCCCAGCATTTT.

This clonotype occurred a few times. The chain combines TRBV6-5 with TRBJ1-5; the D gene is possibly TRBD1 (6 bases). The CDR3 has 15 residues. V lost 6 bases and J 4 bases, leaving 16 bases between the germline ends. Germline V CDR1 and CDR2: MNHEY, SVGAGI. CDR3 DNA sequence: TGTGCCAGCAGAACTTCAGGGGAATGGAATCAGCCCCAGCATTTT. Its translation: CASRTSGEWNQPQHF.

V is TRBV20-1 and J is TRBJ2-5; 9 bases map to TRBD2. The DNA matches TRBJ2-7 better at its end, which makes the J call doubtful. CDR1 and CDR2 from the germline V gene are DFQATT and SNEGSKA (reference sequence). There are 13 residues in the CDR3. The CDR3 here is CSARGLAGNEQYF. In DNA form, the CDR3 reads TGCAGTGCTAGAGGCCTAGCGGGAAACGAGCAGTACTTC.

The sample holds one count of this clonotype. V is TRBV7-3 and J is TRBJ2-3, with 8 bases that match TRBD1. The CDR3 totals 15 residues. V shed 5 bases and J 4 bases; nucleotides not matched to a gene: 8. CDR1 and CDR2 (germline): SGHTA, FQGTGA. The CDR3 region has the DNA TGTGCCAGCAGCCTCGACAGGGGTTGGTCAGATACGCAGTATTTT. Its translation: CASSLDRGWSDTQYF.

The J gene is TRBJ2-2, the V gene TRBV5-1; 8 bases align to TRBD1. CDR3 length equals 17 residues. The germline V gene has CDR1 SGHRS and CDR2 YFSETQ. Losses at the gene ends were 4 bases for V and 3 bases for J; bases not matched to a gene: 11. CDR3 sequence reads: CASSPWTGREHTGELFF. The CDR3 DNA reads TGCGCCAGCAGCCCCTGGACAGGGAGAGAACACACCGGGGAGCTGTTTTTT.

The chain couples TRBV5-1 to TRBJ2-5; 10 bases match TRBD2. V dropped 4 bases and J dropped 4; count of bases not matched to a gene: 10. From germline, CDR1 is SGHRS and CDR2 YFSETQ. The CDR3 length is 16 residues. The CDR3 region is CASSPSLAGVGETQYF. The CDR3 nucleotides read TGCGCCAGCAGCCCTAGCCTAGCGGGGGTAGGAGAGACCCAGTACTTC.

This clonotype was found a few times. The rearrangement links TRBV3-1 to TRBJ1-2; no clear D. CDR3 length equals 15 residues. Trimming cost V 4 bases and J 6 bases, with 18 bases left between them. Looked up from germline, CDR1 is LGHDT and CDR2 is YNNKEL (reference sequence). CDR3 DNA: TGTGCCAGCAGCCGAGGACGGTACTCGGAGAATGGCTACACCTTC. This translates into CASSRGRYSENGYTF.

The CDR3 nucleotides read TGTGCCAGCAGTTGGCAGGGCTATGAGCAGTTCTTC. This gives the protein CASSWQGYEQFF. V is TRBV2 and J is TRBJ2-5; weak D call: TRBD1 (5 bases). The J call is in doubt because the DNA end fits TRBJ2-1 better. Germline loops: CDR1 SNHLY, CDR2 FYNNEI. The CDR3 is made up of 12 amino acids.

The gene calls are TRBV5-5 and TRBJ2-7, with a weak D call TRBD1 (5 bases). The CDR3 runs to 15 residues. Trimming pared 4 bases from V and 2 bases from J, leaving 16 bases between. Per germline, CDR1 SGHKS and CDR2 YYEKEE (reference sequence). CDR3 DNA sequence: TGTGCCAGCAGCGTGACCGACAGAACCACCTACGAGCAGTACTTC. As protein: CASSVTDRTTYEQYF.

A few counts support this clonotype. This chain uses TRBV20-1 with TRBJ2-5; D not resolved. Near its end, the DNA agrees better with TRBJ2-7, so the J call may be wrong. This CDR3 is 14 amino acids long. The germline CDR1 and CDR2 sequences are DFQATT and SNEGSKA (reference sequence). CDR3 in amino acids: CSARDNPWSYEQYF. The CDR3 DNA reads TGCAGTGCTAGAGATAACCCTTGGTCCTACGAGCAGTACTTC.

This chain joins TRBV12-3 or TRBV12-4 and TRBJ2-2; TRBD1 agrees at 7 bases. V shed 4 bases and J 7 bases; nucleotides not matched to a gene: 18. This CDR3 has 18 residues. CDR3 residues: CASSSMVRRKGALGELFF. CDR3 in DNA: TGTGCCAGCAGTTCGATGGTTCGACGTAAGGGGGCACTCGGGGAGCTGTTTTTT.